This T cell receptor (beta chain) was captured by sequencing in a study of regulatory T cells in long-lasting Graves disease. Study-level points and caveats: Newly diagnosed disease favored TRBV20-1 and TRBJ2-1 over persistent disease.

Assembly of TCR beta libraries relied on iRepertoire HTBI primers together with Arm-PCR of CDR3 regions. TCRdb passed the multiplex PCR reads through MiXCR, listing each CDR3 protein once. The sample has roughly 400,000 distinct CDR3 sequences, over 12% seen once. Time point: newly diagnosed GD, antithyroid drugs for less than 3 months. From RNA extracted from PBMCs, the TCR library was made. This clonotype showed up many times. What it binds is unknown. Germline CDR1 is MDHEN and CDR2 is SYDVKM. Trimming took off 2 bases at V and 0 bases at J, with 8 bases between the two ends. This CDR3 spans 15 amino acids. The same data also went into a second study, on T cells in Graves' hyperthyroidism and ophthalmopathy. This second study says: With the HTBI primer set, the TCR CDR3 went through a first round of RT-PCR.

This chain connects TRBV28 to TRBJ1-3; D call uncertain. Sequenced here: peripheral blood mononuclear cells (PBMCs), sampled at new diagnosis, from a patient treated with antithyroid drugs. This sequence was found in a woman aged 40 to 50 with Graves disease. The CDR3 reads CASSLGRSSGNTIYF. The CDR3 DNA sequence: TGTGCCAGCAGTTTAGGACGGAGCTCTGGAAACACCATATATTTT.